A single sample gave rise to the 27 T cell receptor beta chains below, sequenced in a study of vaccination and CD4 T cells after COVID-19. Their cognate antigens are unknown. Stated treatment: approximately 9-day PBMC culture with coronavirus spike peptide pools or control peptides (ViraFEST assay). Oncomine TCR Beta short-read sequencing was applied to DNA from cultured CD4+ T cells. A single record per CDR3 protein comes from TCRdb applying MiXCR to the PCR reads. The sample contains over 14,000 distinct CDR3 sequences, 30% to 35% of which appear only once. The sequencing used CD4+ T cells from blood, cultured in vitro, collected after SARS-CoV-2 vaccination. The receptor source for this set is a human donor who had recovered from COVID-19.

CDR3 loop: CASSSMGEQFF. The CDR3 region has the DNA TGTGCCAGCAGCTCAATGGGTGAGCAGTTCTTC. V gene TRBV7-8 combines with J gene TRBJ2-1; no firm D call. This CDR3 comprises 11 residues. Deletions cut 4 bases from V and 9 bases from J, with 7 bases between. Germline assignment: CDR1 SGHVS and CDR2 FQNEAQ.

The chain joins TRBV6-2 or TRBV6-3 to TRBJ2-7, with D perhaps assigned TRBD1 or TRBD2 (5 bases each). The CDR3 covers 15 residues. The germline V gene encodes CDR1 MNHEY and CDR2 SVGEGT. Trimming shortened V by 6 bases and J by 2 bases, and 17 bases separated the two germline ends. The CDR3 sequence is CASSRTGARTYEQYF. The CDR3 nucleotides read TGTGCCAGCAGCCGAACCGGGGCGCGGACCTACGAGCAGTACTTC.

The table lists this clonotype with a few counts. The V and J genes are TRBV20-1 and TRBJ2-7, with 9 nucleotides matching TRBD2. The CDR3 covers 14 residues. CDR1 DFQATT and CDR2 SNEGSKA come from the germline V gene (reference sequence). After removal of 5 bases from V and 4 bases from J, the junction contained 9 bases not matched to a gene. In nucleotides, the CDR3 is TGCAGTGCTCGGGGGGCGGGAGGGCCTTACGAGCAGTACTTC. Translating gives CSARGAGGPYEQYF.

This clonotype was counted between two and nine times. The chain carries TRBV19 and TRBJ2-7; 7 bases fit TRBD2. Germline V gene sequence: CDR1 LNHDA, CDR2 SQIVND (reference sequence). The CDR3 spans 14 residues. After removal of 7 bases from V and 2 bases from J, the junction contained 8 bases not matched to a gene. CDR3 DNA sequence: TGTGCCAGTAAGCCTCTAGCGGAGGCCTACGAGCAGTACTTC. Its translation: CASKPLAEAYEQYF.

This clonotype was seen more than once but under ten times. The chain uses TRBV6-5 and TRBJ2-1; TRBD1 matches at 7 bases. V lost 3 bases, J lost 7 bases, and 9 bases stayed unmatched. The CDR3 runs 15 residues. Germline CDR1 and CDR2: MNHEY and SVGAGI. This chain's CDR3 is CASSYEGAAQNEQFF. The DNA for the CDR3 is TGTGCCAGCAGTTATGAGGGGGCAGCACAAAATGAGCAGTTCTTC.

The chain carries TRBV20-1 and TRBJ2-1; no clear D gene. CDR3 length equals 11 residues. Trimming removed 5 bases from V and 5 bases from J, with 7 bases in between. Germline CDR1 is DFQATT and CDR2 is SNEGSKA (reference sequence). The CDR3, as DNA: TGCAGTGCTGGAGCCCACAATGAGCAGTTCTTC. The encoded protein is CSAGAHNEQFF.

This chain connects TRBV28 to TRBJ1-5; D not certain. The CDR3 sequence is 13 residues long. V shed 5 bases and J shed 5 bases, with 10 bases lying between them. Germline CDR1 reads MDHEN; CDR2 reads SYDVKM. CDR3 amino acids: CASSPRLDQPQHF. The CDR3 nucleotides read TGTGCCAGCAGTCCTCGGCTGGATCAGCCCCAGCATTTT.

This chain links TRBV30 with TRBJ2-7, with a weak D call TRBD2 (5 bases). Germline V gives CDR1 GTSNPN, CDR2 SVGIG (reference sequence). Deletions cut 4 bases from V and 3 bases from J, with 19 bases between. CDR3 length: 15 residues. CDR3 DNA: TGTGCCTGGAAAGAATTGGGAGAGGGCTACTACGAGCAGTACTTC. Translation: CAWKELGEGYYEQYF.

This chain uses TRBV29-1 with TRBJ1-5; TRBD1 matches at 7 bases. Germline V CDR1 and CDR2: SQVTM, ANQGSEA. The CDR3 consists of 14 residues. Trimming removed 6 bases from V and 8 bases from J; junction bases left unmatched: 13. DNA for the CDR3: TGCAGCGTGCGGGACAGTGGGTTGAGGGAGCCCCAGCATTTT. It is translated as CSVRDSGLREPQHF. Filled out from reference TRBV29-1 and TRBJ1-5, the complete variable domain reads SAVISQKPSRDICQRGTSLTIQCQVDSQVTMMFWYRQQPGQSLTLIATANQGSEATYESGFVIDKFPISRPNLTFSTLTVSNMSPEDSSIYLCSVRDSGLREPQHFGDGTRLSIL.

The rearrangement links TRBV20-1 to TRBJ2-7, with D perhaps matching TRBD2 (6 bases). The CDR3 runs 14 residues. The germline CDR1 and CDR2 sequences are DFQATT and SNEGSKA (reference sequence). V was clipped by 1 base and J by 3 bases, with 13 bases between them. This CDR3 reads CSARAPSVFYEQYF. CDR3 DNA sequence: TGCAGTGCTAGAGCCCCTAGCGTTTTCTACGAGCAGTACTTC.

Only a few counts were recorded for this clonotype. The chain recombines TRBV27 with TRBJ2-2; D may be TRBD1 (6 bases). CDR1 is MNHEY and CDR2 is SMNVEV in the germline V gene (reference sequence). V lost 8 bases and J lost 7, with 17 bases in between. The CDR3 contains 14 residues. CDR3 residues: CASSRGTSGGELFF. The CDR3 DNA reads as TGTGCCAGCTCTAGGGGGACGTCGGGCGGGGAGCTGTTTTTT.

The chain combines TRBV7-2 with TRBJ1-2; D gene unclear. Germline lookup yields CDR1 SGHTA and CDR2 FQGNSA. This CDR3 is built from 18 residues. Trimming took off 5 bases at V and 3 bases at J, with 25 bases between the two ends. The DNA for the CDR3 is TGTGCCAGCAGCCCTAAAAACGTTGTTAGGCCCCCGGACTATGGCTACACCTTC. Its protein product is CASSPKNVVRPPDYGYTF.

This clonotype was seen a few times. V is TRBV24-1 and J is TRBJ1-2; TRBD1 is a possible D gene (5 bases). CDR3 length: 16 residues. In germline, CDR1 is KGHDR, CDR2 SFDVKD. The V end lost 6 bases, the J end lost 3 bases, and 19 bases lay between the germline ends. The CDR3 DNA reads as TGTGCCACCAGTCCCGGAGGGACCGTAGGTGACTATGGCTACACCTTC. Its protein product is CATSPGGTVGDYGYTF.

The CDR3 here is CASSFHLEGEKQETQYF. CDR3 bases: TGTGCCAGCAGTTTCCACCTCGAGGGAGAGAAACAAGAGACCCAGTACTTC. The chain uses TRBV28 and TRBJ2-5; D is possibly TRBD2 (5 bases). The CDR3 is 17 amino acids. Germline CDR1 MDHEN, CDR2 SYDVKM. The V end was cut by 3 bases, the J end by 2 bases, with 19 bases between.

This clonotype was observed once. The V gene is TRBV12-3 or TRBV12-4, the J gene TRBJ2-5, with D possibly being TRBD1 or TRBD2 (5 bases each). There are 17 residues in the CDR3. Trimming removed 4 bases from V and 4 bases from J, with 22 bases in between. CDR3 protein: CASSSTRPGTARETQYF. The CDR3 DNA follows: TGTGCCAGCAGTTCGACTCGCCCCGGGACCGCGAGAGAGACCCAGTACTTC.

The chain is built from TRBV20-1 and TRBJ1-6, with TRBD1 identical over 9 bases. The CDR3 consists of 15 residues. V shed 1 base and J 8 bases; nucleotides not matched to a gene: 6. CDR1 and CDR2 (germline): DFQATT, SNEGSKA (reference sequence). The CDR3 sequence: CSARAPGTGYSPLHF. DNA for the CDR3: TGCAGTGCTAGAGCTCCCGGGACAGGGTATTCACCCCTCCACTTT.

The chain joins TRBV6-5 to TRBJ1-1, with D perhaps matching TRBD1 (5 bases). The CDR3 runs to 16 residues. Germline CDR1 reads MNHEY; CDR2 reads SVGAGI. V lost 4 bases and J 4 bases, leaving 19 bases between the germline ends. CDR3 in amino acids: CASSSPGLTGGTEAFF. DNA of the CDR3: TGTGCCAGCAGTTCCCCCGGACTTACCGGGGGCACTGAAGCTTTCTTT.

This clonotype was detected a few times. The chain couples TRBV4-1 to TRBJ1-5; D is perhaps TRBD1 (5 bases). In germline, CDR1 is MGHRA, CDR2 YSYEKL. Trimming removed 1 base from V and 6 bases from J, with 16 bases in between. The CDR3 is 16 amino acids. For the CDR3, the DNA is TGCGCCAGCAGCCAAGGCCTGGGGGGTGGAGGTCAGCCCCAGCATTTT. Translating gives CASSQGLGGGGQPQHF.

This chain connects TRBV11-3 to TRBJ2-2, with 12 bases lining up with TRBD2. Germline V gene sequence: CDR1 SGHNT, CDR2 YENEEA. Unmatched junction bases numbered 8, after V lost 5 bases and J lost 7 bases. The CDR3 is 16 residues long. CDR3 coding DNA: TGTGCCAGCAGCAGCGGGACTAGCGGGCCGGGCGGGGAGCTGTTTTTT. Its translation: CASSSGTSGPGGELFF.

The chain carries TRBV7-9 and TRBJ2-1, with D perhaps matching TRBD2 (6 bases). Germline V CDR1 and CDR2: SEHNR, FQNEAQ (reference sequence). V was pared by 4 bases and J by 4 bases, with 14 bases between. The CDR3 consists of 15 residues. The CDR3 sequence is CASSWVRGKYNEQFF. CDR3 DNA sequence: TGTGCCAGCAGCTGGGTGCGGGGAAAGTACAATGAGCAGTTCTTC.

In this sample, this clonotype turned up a few times. The chain employs TRBV11-2 and TRBJ2-1, with TRBD2 matching over 9 bases. The germline gives CDR1 SGHAT, CDR2 FQNNGV. The CDR3 totals 15 residues. Losses at the gene ends were 8 bases for V and 9 bases for J; bases not matched to a gene: 14. The CDR3 here is CASGYSGSYNGEQFF. Written as DNA, the CDR3 is TGTGCCAGCGGATATAGCGGGAGTTATAACGGTGAGCAGTTCTTC.

This chain connects TRBV7-2 to TRBJ2-7; 15 nucleotides align to TRBD2. The trim removed 0 bases at V and 2 bases at J, leaving 23 bases unmatched. The V gene's germline CDR1 is SGHTA and CDR2 FQGNSA. This CDR3 has 24 amino acids. DNA of the CDR3: TGTGCCAGCAGCTTAGCGGAGCGGGACTCTCATAAGTCCGGGACTAGCGGGAGGCCCTACGAGCAGTACTTC. Protein: CASSLAERDSHKSGTSGRPYEQYF.

By share of the sample, this clonotype is medium-sized. The chain recombines TRBV29-1 with TRBJ2-7; TRBD2 might be the D (6 bases). V shed 7 bases and J shed 1 base, with 14 bases lying between them. Germline V lookup: CDR1 SQVTM, CDR2 ANQGSEA. CDR3 length equals 13 residues. Written as DNA, the CDR3 is TGCAGCGCTGGGTGGGGGACTTCCTACGAGCAGTACTTC. Translation: CSAGWGTSYEQYF.

This clonotype was found a few times. The V gene is TRBV20-1, the J gene TRBJ2-1; 11 positions match TRBD2. The CDR3 loop spans 17 amino acids. Germline V gene lookup returns CDR1 DFQATT and CDR2 SNEGSKA (reference sequence). Trimming at V came to 0 bases and at J to 2 bases, leaving 6 bases not matched to a gene. Written as DNA, the CDR3 is TGCAGTGCTAGAGACCGGGGGACTAGCGGACCCTACAATGAGCAGTTCTTC. Encoded protein: CSARDRGTSGPYNEQFF.

The CDR3 here is CATTAGAGEGHEQFF. CDR3 DNA sequence: TGTGCCACCACTGCCGGTGCGGGCGAGGGCCATGAGCAGTTCTTC. The chain combines TRBV24-1 with TRBJ2-1; D is perhaps TRBD2 (5 bases). Per the germline V gene, CDR1 is KGHDR and CDR2 is SFDVKD. This CDR3 region has 15 residues. Trimming took off 8 bases at V and 8 bases at J, with 21 bases between the two ends.

The sample holds a few counts of this clonotype. The chain combines TRBV6-2 or TRBV6-3 with TRBJ2-7; 10 bases agree with TRBD1. Germline trimming cut 2 bases from V and 2 bases from J; bases unmatched to any gene: 3. CDR3 length: 15 amino acids. Germline-derived CDR1 and CDR2 are MNHEY and SVGEGT. The CDR3 protein is CASSYRTGGTYEQYF. CDR3 in DNA: TGTGCCAGCAGTTACCGGACAGGGGGGACCTACGAGCAGTACTTC.

This clonotype appeared once. The J gene is TRBJ2-5, the V gene TRBV6-1; D tentatively fits TRBD1 or TRBD2 (5 bases each). Germline loops: CDR1 MNHNS, CDR2 SASEGT. V lost 10 bases and J 0 bases, leaving 9 bases between the germline ends. This CDR3 contains 12 residues. In nucleotides, the CDR3 is TGTGCCACCGGGGCGTACCAAGAGACCCAGTACTTC. Translation: CATGAYQETQYF.